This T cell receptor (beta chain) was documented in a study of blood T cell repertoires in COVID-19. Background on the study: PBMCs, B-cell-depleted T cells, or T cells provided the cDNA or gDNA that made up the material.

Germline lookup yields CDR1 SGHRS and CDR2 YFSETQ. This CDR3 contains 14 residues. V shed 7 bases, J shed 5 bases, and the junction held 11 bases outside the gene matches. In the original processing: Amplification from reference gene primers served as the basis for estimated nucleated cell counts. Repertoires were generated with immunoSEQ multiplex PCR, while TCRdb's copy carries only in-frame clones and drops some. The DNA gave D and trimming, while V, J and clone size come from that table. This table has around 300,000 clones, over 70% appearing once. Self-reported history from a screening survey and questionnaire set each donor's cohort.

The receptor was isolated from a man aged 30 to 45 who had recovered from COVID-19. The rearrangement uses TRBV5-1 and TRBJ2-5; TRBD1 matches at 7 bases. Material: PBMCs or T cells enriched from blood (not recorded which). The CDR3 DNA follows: TGCGCCAGCGGGGACAGACTTCAAGGGGAGACCCAGTACTTC. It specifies CASGDRLQGETQYF.